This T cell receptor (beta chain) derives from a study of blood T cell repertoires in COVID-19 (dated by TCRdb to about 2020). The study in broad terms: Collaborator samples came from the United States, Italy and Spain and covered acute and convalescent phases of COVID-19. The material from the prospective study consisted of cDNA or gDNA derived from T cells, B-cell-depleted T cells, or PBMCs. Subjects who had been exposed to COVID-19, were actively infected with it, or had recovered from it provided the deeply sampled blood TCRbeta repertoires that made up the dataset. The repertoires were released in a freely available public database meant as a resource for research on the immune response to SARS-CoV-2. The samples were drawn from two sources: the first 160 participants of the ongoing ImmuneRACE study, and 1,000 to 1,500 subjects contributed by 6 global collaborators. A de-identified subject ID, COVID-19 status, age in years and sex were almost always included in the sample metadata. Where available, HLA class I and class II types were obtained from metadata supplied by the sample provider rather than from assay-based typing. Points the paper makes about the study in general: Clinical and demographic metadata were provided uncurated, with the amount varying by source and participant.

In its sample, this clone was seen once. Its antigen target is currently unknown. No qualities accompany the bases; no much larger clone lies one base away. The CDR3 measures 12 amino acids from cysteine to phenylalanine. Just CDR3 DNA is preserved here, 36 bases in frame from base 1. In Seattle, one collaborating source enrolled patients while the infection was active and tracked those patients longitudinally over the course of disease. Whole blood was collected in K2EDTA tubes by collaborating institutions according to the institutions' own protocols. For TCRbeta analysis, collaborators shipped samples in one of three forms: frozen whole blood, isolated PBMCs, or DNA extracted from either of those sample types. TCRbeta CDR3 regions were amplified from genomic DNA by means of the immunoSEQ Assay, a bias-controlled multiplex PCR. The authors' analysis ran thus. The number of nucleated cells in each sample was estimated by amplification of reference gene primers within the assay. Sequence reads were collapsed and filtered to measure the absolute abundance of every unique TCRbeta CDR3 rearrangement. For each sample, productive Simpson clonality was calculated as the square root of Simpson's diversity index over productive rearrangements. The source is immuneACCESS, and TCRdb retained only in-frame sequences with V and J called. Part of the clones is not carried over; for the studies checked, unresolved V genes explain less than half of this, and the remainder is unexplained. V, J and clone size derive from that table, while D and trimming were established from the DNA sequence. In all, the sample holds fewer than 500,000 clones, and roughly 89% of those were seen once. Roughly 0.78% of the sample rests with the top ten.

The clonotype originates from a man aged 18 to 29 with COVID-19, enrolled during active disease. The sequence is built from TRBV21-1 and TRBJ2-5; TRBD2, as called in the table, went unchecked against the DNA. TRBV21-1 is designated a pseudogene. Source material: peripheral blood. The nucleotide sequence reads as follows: TGTGCCAGCAAGCGCGGGCGCCAGACCCAGTACTTC. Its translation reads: CASKRGRQTQYF.